These 3 T cell receptor beta chains were sequenced from one sample in a study of sequential checkpoint blockade in melanoma. Sequencing used immunoSEQ multiplex PCR; TCRdb keeps in-frame clones, though not all of them. The sample comprises over 2,500 clones, 22% of which are singletons, and 16% rests with the top ten. Treatment reported: randomized to nivolumab then ipilimumab (arm A) or the reverse (arm B). The sequenced sample was tumor tissue (inferred from file names), obtained from a patient given nivolumab and ipilimumab in sequence. The receptors were sampled from a human donor with melanoma.

V usage is TRBV28 and J usage is TRBJ2-4; 8 bases are a match to TRBD1. The V gene's germline CDR1 is MDHEN and CDR2 SYDVKM. CDR3 length equals 17 residues. The V gene end was trimmed by 4 bases and the J gene end by 9 bases; junction bases not matched to a gene: 17. The CDR3 sequence: CASSSNWVDRVHTIQYF. Written as DNA, the CDR3 is TGTGCCAGCAGTTCCAACTGGGTGGACAGGGTTCATACCATTCAGTACTTC. The entire variable domain, with the rest obtained from reference TRBV28 and TRBJ2-4, is as follows: DVKVTQSSRYLVKRTGEKVFLECVQDMDHENMFWYRQDPGLGLRLIYFSYDVKMKEKGDIPEGYSVSREKKERFSLILESASTNQTSMYLCASSSNWVDRVHTIQYFGAGTRLSVL.

This clone was seen only once. V usage is TRBV19 and J usage is TRBJ1-5, with TRBD1 identical over 9 bases. Per germline, CDR1 LNHDA and CDR2 SQIVND (reference sequence). After removal of 4 bases from V and 1 base from J, the junction contained 2 bases not matched to a gene. CDR3 size: 15 residues. The CDR3 sequence: CASSRGQGSNQPQHF. The CDR3 region has the DNA TGTGCCAGTAGTAGGGGACAGGGCAGCAATCAGCCCCAGCATTTT.

The table lists this clone with many counts. The J gene is TRBJ2-1, the V gene TRBV11-3; D is unclear. The germline CDR1 and CDR2 sequences are SGHNT and YENEEA. V was pared by 2 bases and J by 6 bases, with 11 bases between. CDR3 length equals 14 residues. In DNA form, the CDR3 reads TGTGCCAGCAGCTTACAGGCGGCGAGCAATGAGCAGTTCTTC. Its protein is CASSLQAASNEQFF. The entire variable domain, with the rest obtained from reference TRBV11-3 and TRBJ2-1, is as follows: EAGVVQSPRYKIIEKKQPVAFWCNPISGHNTLYWYLQNLGQGPELLIRYENEEAVDDSQLPKDRFSAERLKGVDSTLKIQPAELGDSAVYLCASSLQAASNEQFFGPGTRLTVL.